These 8 T cell receptor beta chains were all obtained from the same sample, sequenced in a study of blood T cell repertoires in COVID-19 (TCRdb year 2020). The library was produced with the immunoSEQ multiplex PCR assay. TCRdb limited this immuneACCESS table to in-frame rearrangements with V and J called. A share of clones is missing; checked studies link under half to unresolved V genes, and the rest is unexplained. The sample data list 140,000 or so clones, and roughly 80% of these were observed just once. The ten largest clones represent around 1.6% of the sample. The material sequenced was PBMCs or T cells enriched from blood (not recorded which). The receptors originated from a woman younger than 30 who had been exposed to COVID-19.

This clone has just one count. One end of the junction fails to match germline, which may point to a read error. The V and J genes are TRBV9 and TRBJ1-5; 7 nucleotides match TRBD1. The CDR3 sequence is 17 residues long. Per the germline V gene, CDR1 is SGDLS and CDR2 is YYNGEE. As DNA, the CDR3 is TGTGCCAGCAACACGGACAGGACTACAATCAGCAGTCAGCCCCAGCATTTT. Translation: CASNTDRTTISSQPQHF. The full variable domain, completed using reference TRBV9 and TRBJ1-5, is DSGVTQTPKHLITATGQRVTLRCSPRSGDLSVYWYQQSLDQGLQFLIQYYNGEERAKGNILERFSAQQFPDLHSELNLSSLELGDSALYFCASNTDRTTISSQPQHFGDGTRLSIL.

This clone was found a few times. Here the CDR3 reads CAISVSGRGQGSNQPQHF. CDR3 coding DNA: TGTGCCATCAGTGTATCGGGCAGGGGGCAAGGAAGCAATCAGCCCCAGCATTTT. The chain carries TRBV10-3 and TRBJ1-5, with 8 positions matching TRBD1. The CDR3 has 18 amino acids. Germline loops: CDR1 ENHRY, CDR2 SYGVKD. The trim removed 4 bases at V and 1 base at J, leaving 12 bases unmatched.

The V and J genes are TRBV28 and TRBJ2-5; 10 bases fit TRBD2. There are 16 residues in the CDR3. The V gene's germline CDR1 is MDHEN and CDR2 SYDVKM. The V segment lost 3 bases and the J segment 2 bases; nucleotides outside the gene matches: 6. The CDR3 sequence is CASSFWVSGRQETQYF. DNA for the CDR3: TGTGCCAGCAGTTTTTGGGTTAGCGGGAGGCAAGAGACCCAGTACTTC.

CDR3 DNA: TGTGCCAGCAGTGAAATAGTTCCCCAGGGGCACTATGGCTACACCTTC. As protein: CASSEIVPQGHYGYTF. The chain recombines TRBV25-1 with TRBJ1-2; D possibly corresponds to TRBD1 (6 bases). The CDR3 covers 16 residues. Between the trimmed V and J ends, which lost 2 bases and 3 bases, there was a span of 16 bases. CDR1 and CDR2 from the germline V gene are MGHDK and SYGVNS.

The rearrangement joins TRBV5-1 to TRBJ2-7; TRBD1 aligns across 7 bases. This CDR3 is 13 amino acids long. The germline V gene has CDR1 SGHRS and CDR2 YFSETQ. J was trimmed by 3 bases and V by 4 bases; bases with no gene match: 4. Here the CDR3 DNA reads TGCGCCAGCAGCCTGGGACAGAGCTACGAGCAGTACTTC. Residues: CASSLGQSYEQYF. The full variable domain, its missing parts supplied by reference TRBV5-1 and TRBJ2-7, is KAGVTQTPRYLIKTRGQQVTLSCSPISGHRSVSWYQQTPGQGLQFLFEYFSETQRNKGNFPGRFSGRQFSNSRSEMNVSTLELGDSALYLCASSLGQSYEQYFGPGTRLTVT.

This clone was counted a few times. This rearrangement joins TRBV30 to TRBJ2-1, with D perhaps matching TRBD2 (6 bases). Germline-derived CDR1 and CDR2 are GTSNPN and SVGIG (reference sequence). Trimming removed 2 bases from V and 1 base from J, with 12 bases in between. The CDR3 is 15 amino acids. CDR3 nucleotides: TGTGCCTGGAGTAAGGAGGGAGGTTCCTACAATGAGCAGTTCTTC. It specifies CAWSKEGGSYNEQFF. The whole variable domain, filled in from reference TRBV30 and TRBJ2-1, reads SQTIHQWPATLVQPVGSPLSLECTVEGTSNPNLYWYRQAAGRGLQLLFYSVGIGQISSEVPQNLSASRPQDRQFILSSKKLLLSDSGFYLCAWSKEGGSYNEQFFGPGTRLTVL.

This rearrangement joins TRBV5-6 to TRBJ1-6; D is ambiguous. CDR1 SGHDT and CDR2 YYEEEE come from the germline V gene. Trimming removed 4 bases at V and 0 bases at J, with 8 bases between. CDR3 length: 15 amino acids. DNA of the CDR3: TGTGCCAGCAGCCTATGGTACTCCTATAATTCACCCCTCCACTTT. Translation gives CASSLWYSYNSPLHF. The full variable domain, in which reference TRBV5-6 and TRBJ1-6 provide the parts outside the CDR3, is DAGVTQSPTHLIKTRGQQVTLRCSPKSGHDTVSWYQQALGQGPQFIFQYYEEEERQRGNFPDRFSGHQFPNYSSELNVNALLLGDSALYLCASSLWYSYNSPLHFGNGTRLTVT.

The V call is TRBV10-3, the J call TRBJ1-5; 8 nucleotides align to TRBD1. CDR1 is ENHRY, CDR2 SYGVKD, per germline. This CDR3 region has 15 residues. After removal of 4 bases from V and 7 bases from J, the junction contained 9 bases not matched to a gene. The CDR3 DNA is TGTGCCATCAGTGTTTCGGGACAGGAGGGACAGCCCCAGCATTTT. Translating gives CAISVSGQEGQPQHF.